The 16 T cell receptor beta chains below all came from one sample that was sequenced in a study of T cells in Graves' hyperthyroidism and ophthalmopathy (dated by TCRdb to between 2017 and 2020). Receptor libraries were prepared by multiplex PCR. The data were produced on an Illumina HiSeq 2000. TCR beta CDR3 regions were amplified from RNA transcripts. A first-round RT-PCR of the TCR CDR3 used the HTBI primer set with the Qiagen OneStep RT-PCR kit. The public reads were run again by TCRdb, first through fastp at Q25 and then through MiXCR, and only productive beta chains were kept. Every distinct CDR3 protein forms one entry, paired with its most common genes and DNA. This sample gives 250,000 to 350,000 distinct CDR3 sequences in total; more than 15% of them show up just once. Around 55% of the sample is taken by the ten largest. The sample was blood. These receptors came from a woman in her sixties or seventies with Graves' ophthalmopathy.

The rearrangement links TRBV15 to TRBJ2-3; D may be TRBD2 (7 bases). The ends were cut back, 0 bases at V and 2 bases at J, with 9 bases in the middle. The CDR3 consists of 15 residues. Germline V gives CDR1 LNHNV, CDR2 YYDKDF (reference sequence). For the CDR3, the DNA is TGTGCCACCAGCAGAGAAGGGGGGGCCACAGATACGCAGTATTTT. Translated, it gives CATSREGGATDTQYF.

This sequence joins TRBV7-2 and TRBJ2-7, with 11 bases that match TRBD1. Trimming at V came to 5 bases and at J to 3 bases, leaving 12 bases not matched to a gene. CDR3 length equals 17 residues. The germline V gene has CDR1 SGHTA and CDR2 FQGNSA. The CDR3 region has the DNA TGTGCCAGCAGCCAGTCATCCGGGACAGGGGGGATCTACGAGCAGTACTTC. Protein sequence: CASSQSSGTGGIYEQYF.

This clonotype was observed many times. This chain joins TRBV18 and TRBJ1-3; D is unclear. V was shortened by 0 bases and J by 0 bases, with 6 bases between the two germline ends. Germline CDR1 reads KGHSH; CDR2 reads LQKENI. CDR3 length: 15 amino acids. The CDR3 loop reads CASSPPGSSGNTIYF. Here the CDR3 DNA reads TGTGCCAGCTCACCACCGGGCAGCTCTGGAAACACCATATATTTT.

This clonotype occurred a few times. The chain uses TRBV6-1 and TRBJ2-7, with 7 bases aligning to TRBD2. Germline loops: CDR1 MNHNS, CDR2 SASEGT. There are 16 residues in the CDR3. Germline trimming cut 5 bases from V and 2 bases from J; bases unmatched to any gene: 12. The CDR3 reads CASSPPGASGPYEQYF. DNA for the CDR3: TGTGCCAGCAGTCCGCCTGGGGCTAGCGGACCCTACGAGCAGTACTTC.

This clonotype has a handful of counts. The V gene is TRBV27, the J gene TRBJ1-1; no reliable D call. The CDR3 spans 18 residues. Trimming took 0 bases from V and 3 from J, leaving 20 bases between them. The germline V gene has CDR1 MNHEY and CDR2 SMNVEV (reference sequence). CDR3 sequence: CASSLSGLFLVGHTEAFF. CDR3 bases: TGTGCCAGCAGTTTATCCGGGCTATTTCTCGTCGGGCACACTGAAGCTTTCTTT.

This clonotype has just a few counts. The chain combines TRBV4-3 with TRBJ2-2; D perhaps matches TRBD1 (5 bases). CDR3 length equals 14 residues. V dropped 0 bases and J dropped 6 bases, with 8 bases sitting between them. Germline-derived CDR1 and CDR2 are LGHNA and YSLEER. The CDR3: CASSQDQGSGELFF. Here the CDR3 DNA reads TGCGCCAGCAGCCAAGATCAGGGCTCCGGGGAGCTGTTTTTT.

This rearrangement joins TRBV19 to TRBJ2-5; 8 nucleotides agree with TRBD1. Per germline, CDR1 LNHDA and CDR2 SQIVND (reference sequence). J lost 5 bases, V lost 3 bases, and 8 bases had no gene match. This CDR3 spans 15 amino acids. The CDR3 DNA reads TGTGCCAGTAGTATTTCGGCAGGGGGCTCTGAGACCCAGTACTTC. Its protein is CASSISAGGSETQYF.

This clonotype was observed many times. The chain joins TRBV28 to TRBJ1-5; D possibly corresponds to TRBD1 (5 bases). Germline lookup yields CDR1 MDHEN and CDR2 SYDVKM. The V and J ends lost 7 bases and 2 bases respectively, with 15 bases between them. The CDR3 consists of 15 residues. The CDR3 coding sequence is TGTGCCAGCATCCCAGGTGGGGGAGGCAATCAGCCCCAGCATTTT. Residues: CASIPGGGGNQPQHF.

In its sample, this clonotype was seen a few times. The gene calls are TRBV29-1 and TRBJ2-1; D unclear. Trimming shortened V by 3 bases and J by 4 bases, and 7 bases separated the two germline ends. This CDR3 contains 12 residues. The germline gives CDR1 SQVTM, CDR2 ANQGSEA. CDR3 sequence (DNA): TGCAGCGTTGACAGGCAGTACAATGAGCAGTTCTTC. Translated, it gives CSVDRQYNEQFF.

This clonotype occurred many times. CDR3 residues: CASSRAGYYNEQFF. The CDR3 nucleotides read TGTGCCAGCTCACGGGCAGGATACTACAATGAGCAGTTCTTC. The rearrangement links TRBV18 to TRBJ2-1; D gene unclear. This CDR3 region has 14 residues. Germline assignment: CDR1 KGHSH and CDR2 LQKENI. The V and J ends lost 4 bases and 3 bases respectively, with 10 bases between them.

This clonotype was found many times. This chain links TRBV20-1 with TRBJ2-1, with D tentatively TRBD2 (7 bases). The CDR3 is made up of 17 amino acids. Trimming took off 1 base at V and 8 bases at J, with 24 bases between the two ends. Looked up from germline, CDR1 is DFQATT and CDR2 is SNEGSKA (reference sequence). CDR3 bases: TGCAGTGCTAGAGCGGTGACGGGGGGCCTCTCGGCCGATGAGCAGTTCTTC. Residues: CSARAVTGGLSADEQFF.

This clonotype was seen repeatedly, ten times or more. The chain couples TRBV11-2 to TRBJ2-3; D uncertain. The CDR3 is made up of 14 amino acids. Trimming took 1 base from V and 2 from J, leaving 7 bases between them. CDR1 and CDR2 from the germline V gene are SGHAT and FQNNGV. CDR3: CASSLVGVTDTQYF. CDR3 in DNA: TGTGCCAGCAGCTTAGTTGGGGTCACAGATACGCAGTATTTT.

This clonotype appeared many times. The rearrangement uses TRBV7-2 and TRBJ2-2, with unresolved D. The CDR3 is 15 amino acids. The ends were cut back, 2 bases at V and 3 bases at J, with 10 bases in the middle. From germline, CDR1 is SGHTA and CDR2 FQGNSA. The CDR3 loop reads CASSLSRPDTGELFF. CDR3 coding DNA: TGTGCCAGCAGCTTATCGAGACCCGACACCGGGGAGCTGTTTTTT.

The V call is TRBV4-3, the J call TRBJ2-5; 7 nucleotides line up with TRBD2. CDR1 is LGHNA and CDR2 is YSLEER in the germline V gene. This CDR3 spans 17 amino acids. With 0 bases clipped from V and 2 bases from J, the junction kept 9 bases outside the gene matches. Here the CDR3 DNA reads TGCGCCAGCAGCCAAGACGGATCCGGGGGGTGGCAAGAGACCCAGTACTTC. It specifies CASSQDGSGGWQETQYF.

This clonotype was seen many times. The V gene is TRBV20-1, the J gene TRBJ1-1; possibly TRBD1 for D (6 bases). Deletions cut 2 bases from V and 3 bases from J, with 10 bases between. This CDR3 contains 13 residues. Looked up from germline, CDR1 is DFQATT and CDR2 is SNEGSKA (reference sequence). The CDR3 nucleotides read TGCAGTGCTAGATCAGGGGCGGACACTGAAGCTTTCTTT. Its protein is CSARSGADTEAFF.

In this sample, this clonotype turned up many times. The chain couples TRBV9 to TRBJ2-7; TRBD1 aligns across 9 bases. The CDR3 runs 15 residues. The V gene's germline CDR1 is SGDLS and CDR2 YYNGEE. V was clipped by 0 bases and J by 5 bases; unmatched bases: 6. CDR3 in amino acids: CASSVGGTGWNEQYF. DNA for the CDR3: TGTGCCAGCAGCGTAGGAGGGACAGGGTGGAACGAGCAGTACTTC.